This TCR beta chain was obtained from a study of blood T cell repertoires in COVID-19. On the study more broadly: Nucleic acid was either cDNA or gDNA, and it came from T cells, B-cell-depleted T cells, or PBMCs.

Repertoires were generated with immunoSEQ multiplex PCR, while TCRdb's copy carries only in-frame clones and drops some. The sample records roughly 140,000 clones, 65% to 90% being singletons. This CDR3 has 17 amino acids. Looked up from germline, CDR1 is SGHTS and CDR2 is YDEGEE. The ends were cut back, 3 bases at V and 2 bases at J, with 20 bases in the middle. The chain couples TRBV5-8 to TRBJ2-5, with a tentative D call TRBD1 (6 bases). Sequencing was carried out using peripheral blood. The TCR comes from a man aged 70 or older with acute or convalescent COVID-19. The chain's CDR3 is CASSSVWGQQLQETQYF. The CDR3 DNA reads as TGTGCCAGCAGCTCGGTGTGGGGACAACAATTACAAGAGACCCAGTACTTC.